Listed below are T cell receptor beta chains from one sample, sequenced in a study of blood T cells in healthy people across ages. TCRdb re-called the 5' RACE reads with MiXCR, one entry per CDR3 protein. The sample has 1,500,000 or so distinct CDR3 sequences; around 55% are singletons. What was sequenced was blood. All receptors derive from a young man in good health. CDR3s include the opening cysteine and the closing phenylalanine or tryptophan. The D gene is left open where the match is weak. Size values are once, few and many counts, or a class for expanded clones, and some rows have none.

TRBV6-6	TRBJ2-7	-	-	CASEGRQSSYEQYF	TGTGCCAGCGAGGGGCGACAGAGCTCCTACGAGCAGTACTTC
TRBV5-6	TRBJ1-5	-	-	CASSRTTVYSNQPQHF	TGTGCCAGCAGCCGGACTACAGTATATAGCAATCAGCCCCAGCATTTT
TRBV25-1	TRBJ1-4	few	TRBD1	CASRTGQATNEKLFF	TGTGCCAGCAGAACTGGACAGGCAACTAATGAAAAACTGTTTTTT
TRBV7-7	TRBJ2-2	-	-	CASSLKLPGELFF	TGTGCCAGCAGCTTAAAGCTTCCCGGGGAGCTGTTTTTT
TRBV12-3/TRBV12-4	TRBJ1-3	-	-	CASRSRGETTGNTIYF	TGTGCCAGCAGAAGCCGGGGCGAAACCACTGGAAACACCATATATTTT
TRBV10-3	TRBJ2-7	-	TRBD2	CAISEGLAGDQNRYEQYF	TGTGCCATCAGTGAAGGGCTAGCGGGGGACCAGAACCGTTACGAGCAGTACTTC
TRBV10-1	TRBJ2-5	-	-	CASSESRGGQETQYF	TGCGCCAGCAGTGAATCGCGGGGCGGGCAAGAGACCCAGTACTTC
TRBV14	TRBJ2-5	-	-	CASSRTMRETQYF	TGTGCCAGCAGCCGTACAATGCGGGAGACCCAGTACTTC
TRBV28	TRBJ1-4	-	-	CASSRQGIYEKLFF	TGTGCCAGCAGCCGGCAGGGCATTTATGAAAAACTGTTTTTT
TRBV4-2	TRBJ2-3	-	TRBD1	CASSQEVETGGLYF	TGTGCCAGCAGCCAAGAGGTTGAGACAGGGGGTTTGTATTTT
TRBV7-2	TRBJ2-2	-	-	CASSLVNYDTGELFF	TGTGCCAGCAGCTTAGTTAACTACGACACCGGGGAGCTGTTTTTT
TRBV9	TRBJ1-2	once	-	CASNQGSYGYTF	TGTGCCAGTAACCAGGGGTCCTATGGCTACACCTTC
TRBV18	TRBJ2-6	-	-	CASSPPKGNSGANVLTF	TGTGCCAGCTCACCACCGAAGGGAAACTCTGGGGCCAACGTCCTGACTTTC
TRBV10-3	TRBJ2-1	-	TRBD2	CAISEGPGTSSYSEQFF	TGTGCCATCAGTGAGGGACCCGGGACTAGCTCCTACAGTGAGCAGTTCTTC
TRBV4-3	TRBJ2-1	once	TRBD2	CASSQDFSGGRDEQFF	TGCGCCAGCAGCCAAGATTTTAGCGGGGGGCGGGATGAGCAGTTCTTC
TRBV5-1	TRBJ2-7	-	TRBD2	CASSSGGINWAYEQYF	TGCGCCAGCAGCTCGGGAGGGATTAACTGGGCCTACGAGCAGTACTTC
TRBV28	TRBJ2-5	few	-	CASSFPPRKGFETQYF	TGTGCCAGCAGTTTTCCCCCAAGGAAGGGGTTTGAGACCCAGTACTTC
TRBV4-3	TRBJ2-4	-	TRBD2	CASSHSLAGGREQYF	TGCGCCAGCAGCCACTCACTAGCGGGGGGGCGGGAGCAGTACTTC
TRBV5-1	TRBJ2-7	-	TRBD1	CASSLDFLRDRGQEQYF	TGCGCCAGCAGCTTGGATTTCCTCCGGGACAGGGGACAAGAGCAGTACTTC
TRBV4-1	TRBJ2-1	-	TRBD2	CASSQGFRASGRNNEQFF	TGCGCCAGCAGCCAAGGGTTTAGGGCTAGCGGGAGAAACAATGAGCAGTTCTTC
TRBV2	TRBJ2-5	few	TRBD1	CASTGTVQETQYF	TGTGCCAGCACCGGGACAGTCCAAGAGACCCAGTACTTC
TRBV14	TRBJ2-7	few	-	CASSQVPAYEQYF	TGTGCCAGCAGCCAAGTCCCAGCCTACGAGCAGTACTTC
TRBV7-2	TRBJ1-6	-	-	CASSPVGADHYNSPLHF	TGTGCCAGCAGCCCCGTTGGGGCAGACCACTATAATTCACCCCTCCACTTT
TRBV29-1	TRBJ2-7	few	-	CSVADLSSYEQYF	TGCAGCGTGGCTGACCTGAGCTCCTACGAGCAGTACTTC
TRBV20-1	TRBJ2-3	-	TRBD2	CSARTRRGATDTQYF	TGCAGTGCTAGGACACGGCGGGGGGCCACAGATACGCAGTATTTT
TRBV5-1	TRBJ2-7	-	-	CASSLESSVYEQYF	TGCGCCAGCAGCTTGGAGAGTAGCGTGTACGAGCAGTACTTC
TRBV5-1	TRBJ2-5	-	-	CASSFGIRLIETQYF	TGCGCCAGCAGCTTCGGAATCAGGTTAATAGAGACCCAGTACTTC
TRBV7-9	TRBJ2-3	-	TRBD2	CATLPLQREVDTQYF	TGTGCCACTCTACCGCTTCAGCGGGAGGTAGATACGCAGTATTTT
TRBV21-1	TRBJ2-7	-	-	CASSKVGGSYEQYF	TGTGCCAGCAGCAAAGTCGGGGGCTCCTACGAGCAGTACTTC
TRBV12-3/TRBV12-4	TRBJ1-5	-	TRBD1	CASSLVIDRGLSQPQHF	TGTGCCAGCAGTTTAGTTATAGACAGGGGACTCTCTCAGCCCCAGCATTTT
TRBV11-2	TRBJ2-5	once	TRBD1	CASSYDRGRGETQYF	TGTGCCAGCAGCTACGACAGGGGGCGTGGAGAGACCCAGTACTTC
TRBV20-1	TRBJ2-7	-	TRBD2	CSAPETSGVSEQYF	TGCAGTGCTCCCGAGACTAGCGGGGTCTCGGAGCAGTACTTC
TRBV20-1	TRBJ1-2	-	-	CSARSKGDWANYGYTF	TGCAGTGCTAGATCTAAGGGGGATTGGGCTAACTATGGCTACACCTTC
TRBV12-3/TRBV12-4	TRBJ2-5	-	TRBD2	CASASLAGVKETQYF	TGTGCCAGCGCTTCACTGGCGGGGGTCAAAGAGACCCAGTACTTC
TRBV2	TRBJ2-5	-	-	CASSEEYGPAETQYF	TGTGCCAGCAGTGAAGAGTACGGGCCGGCCGAGACCCAGTACTTC
TRBV12-3/TRBV12-4	TRBJ2-5	-	-	CASSFETAQETQYF	TGTGCCAGCAGTTTCGAGACAGCACAAGAGACCCAGTACTTC
TRBV4-3	TRBJ1-1	few	-	CASSQEGLQNTEAFF	TGCGCCAGCAGCCAAGAGGGCCTTCAGAACACTGAAGCTTTCTTT
TRBV7-2	TRBJ2-7	-	TRBD2	CASTLAGGGAYEQYF	TGTGCCAGCACCCTAGCGGGCGGCGGGGCCTACGAGCAGTACTTC
TRBV24-1	TRBJ2-1	-	TRBD2	CATSPGGAGNEQFF	TGTGCCACCAGCCCCGGGGGGGCGGGCAATGAGCAGTTCTTC
TRBV28	TRBJ2-7	-	-	CASSDIPYSSYNEQYF	TGTGCCAGCAGTGATATCCCATACTCATCCTACAATGAGCAGTACTTC
TRBV7-8	TRBJ1-6	-	-	CASSLVGRANSPLHF	TGTGCCAGCAGCTTAGTGGGCAGGGCTAATTCACCCCTCCACTTT